This is a list of T cell receptor beta chains from one sample in a study of blood T cell repertoires in COVID-19. Assay used: immunoSEQ multiplex PCR; TCRdb lists only in-frame clones, some missing. This sample has about 220,000 clones, with around four fifths found just once. The source material was peripheral blood. The receptors stem from an older woman with COVID-19, enrolled during active disease. CDR3s leave out the opening cysteine and the closing phenylalanine or tryptophan. A row's size may be missing; if present it is once, few, many or a size class.

>TRBJ1-2|TRBV28|few
ASSFPRGQENYGYT
>TRBJ1-1|TRBV5-1|.
ASSSGQGAVTEAF
>TRBJ1-2|TRBV30|.
AWLFTSKTGIGYT
>TRBJ2-2|TRBV14|.
ASSQRSGNTGELF
>TRBJ1-5|TRBV19|.
ASSTDRVQPQH
>TRBJ1-4|TRBV19|.
ASSNRVNEKLF
>TRBJ1-2|TRBV27|.
ASRSGRNLNYGYT
>TRBJ1-2|TRBV7-9|.
ASSLSGTLPTGYT
>TRBJ2-1|TRBV30|.
AWREHNAGLAYHNEQF
>TRBJ1-1|TRBV12-3/TRBV12-4|.
ASSLTGVTEAF
>TRBJ2-7|TRBV28|few
ASSSPTGGNYEQY
>TRBJ2-3|TRBV7-8|.
ASSRFDGGRGDTQY
>TRBJ2-7|TRBV5-6|.
ASSPKDRLGSYEQY
>TRBJ1-5|TRBV7-8|.
ASSSRDSGSQPQH
>TRBJ2-6|TRBV7-3|few
ASSLNPGANVLT
>TRBJ2-7|TRBV5-4|.
ATGQGLADTYEQY